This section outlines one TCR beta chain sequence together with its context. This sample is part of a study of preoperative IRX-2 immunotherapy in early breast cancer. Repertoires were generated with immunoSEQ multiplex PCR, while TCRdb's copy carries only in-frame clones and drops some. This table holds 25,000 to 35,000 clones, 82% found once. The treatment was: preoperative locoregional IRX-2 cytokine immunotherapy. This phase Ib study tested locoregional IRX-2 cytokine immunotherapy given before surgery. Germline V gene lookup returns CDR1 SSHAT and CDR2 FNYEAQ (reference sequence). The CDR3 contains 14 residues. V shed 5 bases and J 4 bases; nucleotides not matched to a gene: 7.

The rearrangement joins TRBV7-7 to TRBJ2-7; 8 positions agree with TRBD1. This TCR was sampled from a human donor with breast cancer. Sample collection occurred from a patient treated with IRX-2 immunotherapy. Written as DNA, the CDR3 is TGTGCCAGCAGCCGGGGGACAGGTCTGTACGAGCAGTACTTC. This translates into CASSRGTGLYEQYF.